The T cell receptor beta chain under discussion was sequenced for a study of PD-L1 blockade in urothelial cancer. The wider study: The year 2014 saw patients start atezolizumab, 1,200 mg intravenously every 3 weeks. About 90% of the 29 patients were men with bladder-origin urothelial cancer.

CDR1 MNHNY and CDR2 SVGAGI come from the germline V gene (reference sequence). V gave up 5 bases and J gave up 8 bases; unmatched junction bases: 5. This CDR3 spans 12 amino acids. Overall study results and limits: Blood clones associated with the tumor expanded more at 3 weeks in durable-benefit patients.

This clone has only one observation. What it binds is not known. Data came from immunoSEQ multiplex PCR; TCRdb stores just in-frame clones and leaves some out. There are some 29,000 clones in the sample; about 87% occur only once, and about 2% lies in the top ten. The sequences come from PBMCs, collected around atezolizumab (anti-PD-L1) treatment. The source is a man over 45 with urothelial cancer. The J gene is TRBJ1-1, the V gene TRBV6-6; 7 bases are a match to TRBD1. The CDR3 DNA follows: TGTGCCAGCAGTACAACAGGGGCCGAAGCTTTCTTT. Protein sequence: CASSTTGAEAFF.